These 28 T cell receptor beta chains came from one sample sequenced in a study of blood T cell repertoires in COVID-19. Profiled with immunoSEQ multiplex PCR; TCRdb holds only in-frame clones, not every one. The profile shows a few hundred thousand clones, around 87% of them singletons. Sequencing was performed on peripheral blood. The receptor source for this set is a woman aged 40 to 50 with COVID-19, enrolled during active disease.

The rearrangement links TRBV9 to TRBJ1-1; TRBD1 might be the D (6 bases). With 4 bases removed from V and 4 bases from J, the gap between germline ends came to 11 bases. Germline V gene data show CDR1 as SGDLS and CDR2 as YYNGEE. The CDR3 covers 13 residues. CDR3 residues: CASSPTGITEAFF. The CDR3 nucleotides read TGTGCCAGCAGCCCCACAGGGATCACTGAAGCTTTCTTT.

The rearrangement joins TRBV6-5 to TRBJ1-4; 10 nucleotides align to TRBD1. CDR1 is MNHEY, CDR2 SVGAGI, per germline. The CDR3 loop spans 14 amino acids. Germline trimming cut 5 bases from V and 4 bases from J; bases unmatched to any gene: 1. The CDR3 reads CASSRTGGNEKLFF. CDR3 nucleotide sequence: TGTGCCAGCAGTAGGACAGGGGGTAATGAAAAACTGTTTTTT.

The V gene is TRBV30, the J gene TRBJ1-1; possibly TRBD1 for D (6 bases). The V gene's germline CDR1 is GTSNPN and CDR2 SVGIG (reference sequence). The CDR3 loop spans 14 amino acids. V lost 3 bases to trimming and J lost 0 bases, with 11 bases between them. In nucleotides, the CDR3 is TGTGCCTGGAGAGGGGACACGATGAACACTGAAGCTTTCTTT. Its translation is CAWRGDTMNTEAFF. The variable domain in full, with the rest retrieved from reference TRBV30 and TRBJ1-1, is SQTIHQWPATLVQPVGSPLSLECTVEGTSNPNLYWYRQAAGRGLQLLFYSVGIGQISSEVPQNLSASRPQDRQFILSSKKLLLSDSGFYLCAWRGDTMNTEAFFGQGTRLTVV.

The chain has TRBV19 and TRBJ1-2; a possible D gene is TRBD1 (5 bases). The germline V gene has CDR1 LNHDA and CDR2 SQIVND (reference sequence). V shed 3 bases and J shed 7 bases, with 12 bases lying between them. This CDR3 is 13 amino acids long. CDR3 in DNA: TGTGCCAGTAGTATCCAGGGAAATCGTGGCTACACCTTC. Amino acid sequence: CASSIQGNRGYTF.

The V gene is TRBV10-3, the J gene TRBJ1-1; 9 positions match TRBD1. The length of the CDR3 is 14 residues. The germline V gene has CDR1 ENHRY and CDR2 SYGVKD. J gave up 3 bases and V 3 bases, and 2 bases lay outside the gene matches. The CDR3 loop reads CAISETGGYTEAFF. The CDR3 nucleotides read TGTGCCATCAGTGAAACAGGGGGCTACACTGAAGCTTTCTTT.

V gene TRBV7-2 combines with J gene TRBJ2-3; D is unresolved. Looked up from germline, CDR1 is SGHTA and CDR2 is FQGNSA. V was cut by 4 bases and J by 4 bases, with 9 bases left in between. This CDR3 contains 13 residues. The CDR3 DNA is TGTGCCAGCAGCTCCGAACTCTCAGATACGCAGTATTTT. Amino acids: CASSSELSDTQYF. The variable domain in full, completed from reference TRBV7-2 and TRBJ2-3, reads GAGVSQSPSNKVTEKGKDVELRCDPISGHTALYWYRQSLGQGLEFLIYFQGNSAPDKSGLPSDRFSAERTGGSVSTLTIQRTQQEDSAVYLCASSSELSDTQYFGPGTRLTVL.

The chain recombines TRBV27 with TRBJ2-7; 8 nucleotides agree with TRBD2. Germline V gives CDR1 MNHEY, CDR2 SMNVEV (reference sequence). This CDR3 comprises 13 residues. Trimming removed 7 bases from V and 4 bases from J; junction bases left unmatched: 6. Here the CDR3 DNA reads TGTGCCAGCACCGCCCCGGGGGGGTACGAGCAGTACTTC. Encoded protein: CASTAPGGYEQYF.

This chain links TRBV5-1 with TRBJ2-6; D is undetermined. The CDR3 has 14 amino acids. Trimming removed 4 bases from V and 1 base from J, with 6 bases in between. The germline V gene has CDR1 SGHRS and CDR2 YFSETQ. The CDR3 nucleotides are TGCGCCAGCAGCGTGGTATCTGGGGCCAACGTCCTGACTTTC. This encodes CASSVVSGANVLTF.

J is TRBJ2-7 and V is TRBV5-1, with D perhaps TRBD2 (5 bases). Between the trimmed V and J ends, which lost 0 bases and 2 bases, there was a span of 15 bases. This CDR3 region has 16 residues. CDR1 and CDR2 (germline): SGHRS, YFSETQ. The CDR3 is CASSLGPRRITYEQYF. The CDR3 DNA reads as TGCGCCAGCAGCTTGGGACCGAGGAGGATTACCTACGAGCAGTACTTC.

This sequence joins TRBV29-1 and TRBJ1-5, with a possible D match to TRBD1 (6 bases). Germline lookup yields CDR1 SQVTM and CDR2 ANQGSEA. Trimming pared 6 bases from V and 3 bases from J, leaving 9 bases between. The CDR3 is made up of 12 amino acids. CDR3 DNA sequence: TGCAGCGTCCGGGACAACAATCAGCCCCAGCATTTT. Translating it yields CSVRDNNQPQHF.

V and J are TRBV28 and TRBJ1-1; weak D call: TRBD1 (5 bases). Germline lookup yields CDR1 MDHEN and CDR2 SYDVKM. V lost 7 bases, J lost 0 bases, and 12 bases lay in between. The CDR3 is made up of 14 amino acids. CDR3 sequence: CASKEGLVNTEAFF. The DNA for the CDR3 is TGTGCCAGCAAGGAGGGACTGGTGAACACTGAAGCTTTCTTT.

The gene calls are TRBV7-6 and TRBJ1-3; the match to TRBD1 covers 9 bases. CDR1 and CDR2 (germline): SGHVS, FNYEAQ. V dropped 3 bases and J dropped 2; count of bases not matched to a gene: 8. The length of the CDR3 is 17 residues. CDR3 DNA: TGTGCCAGCAGCTTGGGGACAGGGCGAGGGACTGGAAACACCATATATTTT. It yields the protein CASSLGTGRGTGNTIYF.

V gene TRBV6-1 combines with J gene TRBJ2-3; D might be TRBD2 (6 bases). This CDR3 is 14 amino acids long. The germline V gene has CDR1 MNHNS and CDR2 SASEGT. Deletions cut 1 base from V and 12 bases from J, with 17 bases between. CDR3 residues: CASSEGSTRIIQYF. The DNA for the CDR3 is TGTGCCAGCAGTGAAGGGTCGACTAGGATAATACAGTATTTT.

This sequence joins TRBV7-9 and TRBJ1-1; D remains ambiguous. Germline V gene lookup returns CDR1 SEHNR and CDR2 FQNEAQ (reference sequence). This CDR3 has 15 residues. Trimming took 5 bases from V and 0 from J, leaving 13 bases between them. The CDR3 here is CASSPRGTVNTEAFF. CDR3 DNA: TGTGCCAGCAGCCCCCGGGGTACGGTGAACACTGAAGCTTTCTTT.

The rearrangement links TRBV28 to TRBJ2-7, with 7 bases fitting TRBD1. Germline CDR1 reads MDHEN; CDR2 reads SYDVKM. The trim removed 6 bases at V and 4 bases at J, leaving 9 bases unmatched. This CDR3 has 14 amino acids. In nucleotides, the CDR3 is TGTGCCAGCAGATACGCCGGGACAGAGTACGAGCAGTACTTC. Translation gives CASRYAGTEYEQYF.

This rearrangement joins TRBV6-5 to TRBJ2-7, with D possibly being TRBD1 (6 bases). Germline values: CDR1 MNHEY, CDR2 SVGAGI. V was pared by 8 bases and J by 5 bases, with 13 bases between. The CDR3 totals 12 residues. The CDR3 coding sequence is TGTGCCAGCCAGGGGAGTGGTGACGAGCAGTACTTC. This sequence encodes CASQGSGDEQYF.

In DNA form, the CDR3 reads TGCGCCAGCAGCCAAGATGCAGGAAAGTACAATGAGCAGTTCTTC. As protein: CASSQDAGKYNEQFF. The rearrangement uses TRBV4-3 and TRBJ2-1, with D unresolved. Trimming cost V 0 bases and J 4 bases, with 10 bases left between them. CDR3 length: 15 amino acids. Germline values: CDR1 LGHNA, CDR2 YSLEER.

The chain links TRBV7-6 to TRBJ1-1; D is uncertain. The CDR3 totals 13 residues. Germline V lookup: CDR1 SGHVS, CDR2 FNYEAQ. V lost 4 bases and J lost 10, with 16 bases in between. This chain's CDR3 is CASSSSAGRPAFF. In DNA form, the CDR3 reads TGTGCCAGCAGCTCCTCGGCAGGCCGCCCAGCTTTCTTT.

The chain employs TRBV28 and TRBJ1-2, with D perhaps matching TRBD1 (5 bases). Germline values: CDR1 MDHEN, CDR2 SYDVKM. This CDR3 has 14 amino acids. V lost 6 bases and J 4 bases, leaving 15 bases between the germline ends. CDR3 residues: CASSSTQVVYGYTF. DNA for the CDR3: TGTGCCAGCAGCTCTACACAGGTAGTCTATGGCTACACCTTC.

This rearrangement joins TRBV15 to TRBJ1-2; D possibly corresponds to TRBD1 (6 bases). The CDR3 spans 15 residues. Trimming shortened V by 5 bases and J by 5 bases, and 18 bases separated the two germline ends. Germline lookup yields CDR1 LNHNV and CDR2 YYDKDF (reference sequence). The CDR3 is CATSALSGQGYGYTF. DNA for the CDR3: TGTGCCACCAGCGCCCTGTCGGGGCAGGGGTATGGCTACACCTTC.

The chain recombines TRBV15 with TRBJ2-5; 13 nucleotides align to TRBD2. This CDR3 has 16 amino acids. With V trimmed by 5 bases and J by 5 bases, 8 bases remained unmatched. Germline assignment: CDR1 LNHNV and CDR2 YYDKDF (reference sequence). The DNA of the CDR3 is TGTGCCACCAGCGGAGTACTAGCGGGGGGGGATGAGACCCAGTACTTC. Protein product: CATSGVLAGGDETQYF.

This clone was seen only once. The chain carries TRBV9 and TRBJ1-1, with D possibly TRBD1 on 6 matching bases. CDR1 is SGDLS, CDR2 YYNGEE, per germline. Trimming stripped 3 bases from V and 0 bases from J, with 12 bases between. CDR3 length: 15 amino acids. The CDR3 protein is CASSAQGTMNTEAFF. The DNA of the CDR3 is TGTGCCAGCAGCGCACAGGGTACGATGAACACTGAAGCTTTCTTT.

The chain couples TRBV6-5 to TRBJ2-2, with TRBD1 identical over 8 bases. The CDR3 consists of 13 residues. V shed 8 bases and J 7 bases; nucleotides not matched to a gene: 6. Germline V gene sequence: CDR1 MNHEY, CDR2 SVGAGI. CDR3 sequence reads: CASDRGFGGELFF. In nucleotides, the CDR3 is TGTGCCAGCGACAGGGGATTCGGCGGGGAGCTGTTTTTT.

This chain joins TRBV7-2 and TRBJ1-2; the match to TRBD1 covers 11 bases. Germline V CDR1 and CDR2: SGHTA, FQGNSA. V lost 5 bases to trimming and J lost 8 bases; unmatched junction nucleotides: 4. The CDR3 runs to 13 residues. As DNA, the CDR3 is TGTGCCAGCAGCCGGACAGGGGGCGACGGCTACACCTTC. As protein: CASSRTGGDGYTF.

The rearrangement joins TRBV27 to TRBJ2-7, with TRBD1 matching 7 bases. Germline loops: CDR1 MNHEY, CDR2 SMNVEV (reference sequence). The CDR3 runs to 15 residues. Trimming took 3 bases from V and 1 from J; bases not matched to a gene: 6. The CDR3 DNA sequence: TGTGCCAGCAGTTTGACACCACAGGGGTCCTACGAGCAGTACTTC. Encoded protein: CASSLTPQGSYEQYF.

The V call is TRBV29-1, the J call TRBJ2-1, with D maybe TRBD1 (6 bases). The germline V and J ends were trimmed by 7 bases and 4 bases, with 23 bases remaining between them. This CDR3 is 16 amino acids long. The germline V gene has CDR1 SQVTM and CDR2 ANQGSEA. CDR3 amino acids: CSAQTNREILYNEQFF. The CDR3 DNA sequence: TGCAGCGCCCAGACGAACAGGGAAATACTTTACAATGAGCAGTTCTTC.

This clone was seen only once. The chain carries TRBV28 and TRBJ2-3; TRBD1 matches at 7 bases. J lost 1 base, V lost 9 bases, and 7 bases had no gene match. The CDR3 is 14 amino acids. The germline gives CDR1 MDHEN, CDR2 SYDVKM. The CDR3 loop reads CASSRGQGTDTQYF. CDR3 DNA: TGTGCCAGTTCAAGGGGGCAGGGCACAGATACGCAGTATTTT.

The chain is built from TRBV6-5 and TRBJ1-5; D gene unclear. The CDR3 is 14 residues long. V lost 0 bases and J 1 base, leaving 4 bases between the germline ends. Per the germline V gene, CDR1 is MNHEY and CDR2 is SVGAGI. The CDR3 loop reads CASSYSSSNQPQHF. The CDR3 coding sequence is TGTGCCAGCAGTTACTCGAGCAGCAATCAGCCCCAGCATTTT.